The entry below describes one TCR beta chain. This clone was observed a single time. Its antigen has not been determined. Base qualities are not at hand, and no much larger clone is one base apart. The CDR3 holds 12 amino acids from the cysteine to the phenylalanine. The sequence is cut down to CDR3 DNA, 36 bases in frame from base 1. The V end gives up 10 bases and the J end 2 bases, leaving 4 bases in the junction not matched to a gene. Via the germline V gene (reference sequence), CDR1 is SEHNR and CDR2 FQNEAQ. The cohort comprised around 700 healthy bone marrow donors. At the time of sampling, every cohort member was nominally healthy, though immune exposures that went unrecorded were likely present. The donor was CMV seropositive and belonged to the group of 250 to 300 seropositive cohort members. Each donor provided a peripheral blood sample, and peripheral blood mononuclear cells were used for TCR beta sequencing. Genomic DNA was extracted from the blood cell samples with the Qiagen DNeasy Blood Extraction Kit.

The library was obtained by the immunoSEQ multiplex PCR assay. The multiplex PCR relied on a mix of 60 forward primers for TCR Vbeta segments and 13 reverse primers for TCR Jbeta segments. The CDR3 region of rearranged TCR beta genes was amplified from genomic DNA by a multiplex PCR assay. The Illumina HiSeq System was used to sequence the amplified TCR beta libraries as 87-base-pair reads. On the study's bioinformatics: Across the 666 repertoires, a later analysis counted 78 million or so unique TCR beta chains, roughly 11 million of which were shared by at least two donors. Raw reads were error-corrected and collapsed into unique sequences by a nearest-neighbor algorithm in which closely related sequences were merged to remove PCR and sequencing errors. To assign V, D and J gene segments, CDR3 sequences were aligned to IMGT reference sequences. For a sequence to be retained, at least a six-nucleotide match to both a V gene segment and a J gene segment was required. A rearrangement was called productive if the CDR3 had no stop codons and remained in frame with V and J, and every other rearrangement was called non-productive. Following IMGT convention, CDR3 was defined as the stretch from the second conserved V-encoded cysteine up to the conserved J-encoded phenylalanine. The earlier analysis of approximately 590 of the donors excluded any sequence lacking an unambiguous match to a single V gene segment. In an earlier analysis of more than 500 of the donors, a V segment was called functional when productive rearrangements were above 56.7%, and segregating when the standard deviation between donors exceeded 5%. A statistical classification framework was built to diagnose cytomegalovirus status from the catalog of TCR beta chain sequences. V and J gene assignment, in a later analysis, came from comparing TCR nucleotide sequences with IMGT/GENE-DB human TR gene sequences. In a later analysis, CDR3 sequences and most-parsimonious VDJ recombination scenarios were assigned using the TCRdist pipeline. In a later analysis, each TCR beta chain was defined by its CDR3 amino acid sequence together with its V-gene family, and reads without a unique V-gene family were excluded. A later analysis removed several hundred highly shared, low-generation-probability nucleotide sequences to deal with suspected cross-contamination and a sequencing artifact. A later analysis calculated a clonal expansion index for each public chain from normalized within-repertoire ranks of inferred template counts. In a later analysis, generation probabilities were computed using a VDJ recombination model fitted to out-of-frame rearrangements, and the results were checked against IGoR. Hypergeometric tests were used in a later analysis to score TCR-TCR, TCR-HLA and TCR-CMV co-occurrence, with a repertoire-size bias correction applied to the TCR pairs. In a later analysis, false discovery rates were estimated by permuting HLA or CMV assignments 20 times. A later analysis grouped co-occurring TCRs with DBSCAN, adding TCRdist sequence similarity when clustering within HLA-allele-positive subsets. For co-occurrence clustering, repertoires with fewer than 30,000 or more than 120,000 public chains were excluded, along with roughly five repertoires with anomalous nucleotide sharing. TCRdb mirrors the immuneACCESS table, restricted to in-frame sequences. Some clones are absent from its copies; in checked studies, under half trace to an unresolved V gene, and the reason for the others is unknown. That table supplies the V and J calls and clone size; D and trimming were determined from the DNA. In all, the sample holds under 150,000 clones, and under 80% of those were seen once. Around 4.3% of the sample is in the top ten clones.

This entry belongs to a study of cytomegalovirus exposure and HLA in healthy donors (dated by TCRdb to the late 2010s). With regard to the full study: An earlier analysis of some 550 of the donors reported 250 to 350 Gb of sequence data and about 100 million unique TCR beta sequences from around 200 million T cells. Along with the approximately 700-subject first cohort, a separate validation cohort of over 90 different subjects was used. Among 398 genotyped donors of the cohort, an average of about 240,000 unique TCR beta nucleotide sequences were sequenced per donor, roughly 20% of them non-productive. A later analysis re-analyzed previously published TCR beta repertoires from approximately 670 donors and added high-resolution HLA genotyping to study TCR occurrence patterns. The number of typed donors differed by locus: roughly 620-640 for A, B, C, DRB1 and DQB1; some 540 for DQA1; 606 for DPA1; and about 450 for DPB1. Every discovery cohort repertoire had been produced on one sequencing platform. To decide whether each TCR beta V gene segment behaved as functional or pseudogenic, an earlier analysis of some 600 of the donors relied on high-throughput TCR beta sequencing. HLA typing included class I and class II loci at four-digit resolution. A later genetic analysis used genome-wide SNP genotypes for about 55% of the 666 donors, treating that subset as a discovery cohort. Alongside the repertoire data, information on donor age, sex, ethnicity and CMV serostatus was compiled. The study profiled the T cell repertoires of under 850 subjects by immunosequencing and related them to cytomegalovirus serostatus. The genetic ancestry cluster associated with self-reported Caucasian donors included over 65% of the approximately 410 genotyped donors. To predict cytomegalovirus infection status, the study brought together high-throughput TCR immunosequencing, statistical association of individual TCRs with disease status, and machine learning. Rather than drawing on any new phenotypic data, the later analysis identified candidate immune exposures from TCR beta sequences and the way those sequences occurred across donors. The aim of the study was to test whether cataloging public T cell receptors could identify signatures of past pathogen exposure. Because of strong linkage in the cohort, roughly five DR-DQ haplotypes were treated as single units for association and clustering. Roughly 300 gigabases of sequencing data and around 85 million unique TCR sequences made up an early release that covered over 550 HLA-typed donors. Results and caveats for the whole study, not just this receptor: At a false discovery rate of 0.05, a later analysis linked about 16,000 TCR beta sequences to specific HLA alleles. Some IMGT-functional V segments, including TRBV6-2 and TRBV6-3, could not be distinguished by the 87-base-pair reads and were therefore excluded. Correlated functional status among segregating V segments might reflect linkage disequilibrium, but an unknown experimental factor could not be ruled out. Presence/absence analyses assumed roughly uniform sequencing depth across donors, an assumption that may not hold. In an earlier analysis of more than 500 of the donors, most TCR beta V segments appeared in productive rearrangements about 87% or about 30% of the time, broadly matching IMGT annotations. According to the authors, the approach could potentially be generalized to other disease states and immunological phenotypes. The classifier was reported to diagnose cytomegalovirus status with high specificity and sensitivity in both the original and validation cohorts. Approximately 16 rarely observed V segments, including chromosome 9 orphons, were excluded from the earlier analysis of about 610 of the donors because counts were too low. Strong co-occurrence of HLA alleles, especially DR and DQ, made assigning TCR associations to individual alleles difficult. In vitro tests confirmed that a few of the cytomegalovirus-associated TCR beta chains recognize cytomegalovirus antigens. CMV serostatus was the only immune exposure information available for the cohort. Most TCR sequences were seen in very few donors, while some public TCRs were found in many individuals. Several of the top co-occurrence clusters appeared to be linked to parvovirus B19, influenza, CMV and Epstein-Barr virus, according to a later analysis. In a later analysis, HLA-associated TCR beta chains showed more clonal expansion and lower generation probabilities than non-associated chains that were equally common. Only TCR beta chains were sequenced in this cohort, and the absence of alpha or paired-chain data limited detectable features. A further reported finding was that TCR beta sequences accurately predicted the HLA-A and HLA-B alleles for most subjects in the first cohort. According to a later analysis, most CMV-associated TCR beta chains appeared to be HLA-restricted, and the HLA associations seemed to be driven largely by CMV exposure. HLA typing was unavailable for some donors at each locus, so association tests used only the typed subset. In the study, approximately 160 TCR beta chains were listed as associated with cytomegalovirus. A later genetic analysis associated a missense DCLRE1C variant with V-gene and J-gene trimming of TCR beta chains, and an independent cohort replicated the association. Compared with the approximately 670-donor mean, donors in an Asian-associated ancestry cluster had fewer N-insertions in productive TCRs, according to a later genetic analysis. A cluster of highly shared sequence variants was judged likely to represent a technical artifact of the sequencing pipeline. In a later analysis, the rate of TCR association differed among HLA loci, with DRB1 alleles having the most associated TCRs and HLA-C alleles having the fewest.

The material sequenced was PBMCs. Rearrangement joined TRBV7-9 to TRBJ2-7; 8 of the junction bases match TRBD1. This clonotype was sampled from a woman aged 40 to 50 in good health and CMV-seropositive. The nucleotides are TGTGCCACCTCGACAGGGGCCTACGAGCAGTACTTC. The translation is CATSTGAYEQYF. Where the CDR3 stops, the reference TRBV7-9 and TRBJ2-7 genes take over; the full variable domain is DTGVSQNPRHKITKRGQNVTFRCDPISEHNRLYWYRQTLGQGPEFLTYFQNEAQLEKSRLLSDRFSAERPKGSFSTLEIQRTEQGDSAMYLCATSTGAYEQYFGPGTRLTVT.